This record covers a single TCR beta chain. It was cDNA, reverse transcribed from extracted RNA, that served as the sequencing template. Only in-frame clones appear in the TCRdb table, and some are missing; sequencing was by immunoSEQ multiplex PCR. This sample carries 200,000 to 250,000 clones, more than 55% of them seen once, and the ten largest clones take about 1.2%. Germline values: CDR1 SGHNT, CDR2 YENEEA. V was shortened by 1 base and J by 5 bases, with 11 bases between the two germline ends. The CDR3 covers 14 residues. The data are from a study of CD8+ T cells in alopecia areata. Treatment reported: oral pan-JAK inhibitor, 5-10 mg twice daily.

Sequenced here: CD4+ T cells sorted from blood, sampled around week 46, from a patient treated with tofacitinib. The receptor's source is a human donor with alopecia areata. This chain connects TRBV11-3 to TRBJ2-5, with D unclear. In DNA form, the CDR3 reads TGTGCCAGCAGCTTAGCAGGTGGAATGGAGACCCAGTACTTC. Residues: CASSLAGGMETQYF. Full variable domain (remainder filled in from reference TRBV11-3 and TRBJ2-5): EAGVVQSPRYKIIEKKQPVAFWCNPISGHNTLYWYLQNLGQGPELLIRYENEEAVDDSQLPKDRFSAERLKGVDSTLKIQPAELGDSAVYLCASSLAGGMETQYFGPGTRLLVL.